Below, 21 T cell receptor beta chains from the same sample are listed, as sequenced in a study of shared clonotypes between healthy human individuals. TCRdb keeps only in-frame clones here, not all; method: immunoSEQ multiplex PCR. The data contain approximately 1.5 million clones, just under 99% of them seen just once; the ten biggest clones take up roughly 0.36%. Sequenced material: naive CD4+ T cells sorted from blood. The subset was: CD45RA+ positively selected. The receptors derive from a man aged 30 to 45 in good health.

The rearrangement links TRBV5-1 to TRBJ1-1, with 8 nucleotides matching TRBD1. With V trimmed by 5 bases and J by 4 bases, 13 bases remained unmatched. The length of the CDR3 is 16 residues. The germline V gene encodes CDR1 SGHRS and CDR2 YFSETQ. CDR3 residues: CASSSHRGRGGTEAFF. Written as DNA, the CDR3 is TGCGCCAGCAGTTCACACAGGGGGAGAGGAGGCACTGAAGCTTTCTTT.

The chain links TRBV27 to TRBJ1-5; D not certain. Trimming removed 0 bases at V and 0 bases at J, with 15 bases between. Germline V gives CDR1 MNHEY, CDR2 SMNVEV (reference sequence). This CDR3 region has 18 residues. The CDR3 nucleotides read TGTGCCAGCAGTTTATCTGCTGGCAGACCATATAGCAATCAGCCCCAGCATTTT. Amino acid sequence: CASSLSAGRPYSNQPQHF.

The CDR3 region is CASSPSAGYGGTEAFF. The CDR3 DNA reads TGTGCCAGCTCACCATCAGCGGGGTATGGTGGCACTGAAGCTTTCTTT. The V and J genes are TRBV18 and TRBJ1-1; D gene uncertain. With 2 bases removed from V and 4 bases from J, the gap between germline ends came to 17 bases. From germline, CDR1 is KGHSH and CDR2 LQKENI. This CDR3 has 16 residues.

This chain connects TRBV18 to TRBJ2-6; the D gene is possibly TRBD1 (6 bases). This CDR3 is 18 amino acids long. Deletions cut 2 bases from V and 1 base from J, with 15 bases between. Germline V gene sequence: CDR1 KGHSH, CDR2 LQKENI. The DNA of the CDR3 is TGTGCCAGCTCACCAACTCGACAGGTTTTTTCTGGGGCCAACGTCCTGACTTTC. Translation gives CASSPTRQVFSGANVLTF.

The chain couples TRBV5-5 to TRBJ2-7; perhaps TRBD2 as D (6 bases). The V and J ends lost 2 bases and 6 bases respectively, with 21 bases between them. Germline V CDR1 and CDR2: SGHKS, YYEKEE (reference sequence). The CDR3 spans 16 residues. The CDR3 spells CASSFTIARAGGEQYF. DNA of the CDR3: TGTGCCAGCAGCTTTACTATAGCGAGAGCCGGGGGCGAGCAGTACTTC.

This chain joins TRBV7-9 and TRBJ2-1; D might be TRBD1 (6 bases). V dropped 5 bases and J dropped 2 bases, with 13 bases sitting between them. Germline assignment: CDR1 SEHNR and CDR2 FQNEAQ (reference sequence). This CDR3 has 15 residues. CDR3 DNA: TGTGCCAGCAGCGATTCAGGGGCCACCTACAATGAGCAGTTCTTC. Translation gives CASSDSGATYNEQFF.

This chain connects TRBV5-1 to TRBJ2-5; a weak D match, TRBD1 (6 bases). Deletions cut 1 base from V and 2 bases from J, with 12 bases between. Germline V lookup: CDR1 SGHRS, CDR2 YFSETQ. The CDR3 consists of 15 residues. Written as DNA, the CDR3 is TGCGCCAGCAGCTTGTCGGTAGGACAGCAAGAGACCCAGTACTTC. Amino acid sequence: CASSLSVGQQETQYF.

This clone showed up just once. Within the sample, other DNA sequences also encode this same CDR3. The chain recombines TRBV20-1 with TRBJ2-1; D gene unclear. Trimming removed 3 bases from V and 12 bases from J, with 3 bases in between. Germline values: CDR1 DFQATT, CDR2 SNEGSKA (reference sequence). The CDR3 is 8 amino acids. DNA of the CDR3: TGCAGTGCTAGTGGGCAGTTCTTC. It yields the protein CSASGQFF.

This clone was picked up one time. The chain carries TRBV5-1 and TRBJ1-1, with D uncertain. Germline assignment: CDR1 SGHRS and CDR2 YFSETQ. Trimming cost V 0 bases and J 10 bases, with 10 bases left between them. CDR3 size: 12 residues. Here the CDR3 DNA reads TGCGCCAGCAGCTTGGGGGAAGGAGGAGCTTTCTTT. Amino acids: CASSLGEGGAFF.

The chain couples TRBV7-8 to TRBJ2-7, with TRBD1 identical over 8 bases. CDR1 and CDR2 (germline): SGHVS, FQNEAQ. The CDR3 has 14 amino acids. J was trimmed by 3 bases and V by 5 bases; bases with no gene match: 6. CDR3 residues: CASSVPGGFYEQYF. For the CDR3, the DNA is TGTGCCAGCAGCGTTCCAGGGGGCTTCTACGAGCAGTACTTC.

The CDR3 protein is CASSEGSRREGDTQYF. The CDR3 DNA is TGTGCCAGCAGTGAAGGGAGTCGAAGGGAAGGGGATACGCAGTATTTT. J is TRBJ2-3 and V is TRBV6-4; TRBD2 is a possible D gene (5 bases). Germline lookup yields CDR1 MRHNA and CDR2 SNTAGT. CDR3 size: 16 residues. Deletions cut 3 bases from V and 6 bases from J, with 19 bases between.

On this clone itself: Sequence at one end of the junction differs from germline and may be a read error. V and J are TRBV7-7 and TRBJ2-7; 7 positions match TRBD2. The CDR3 loop spans 15 amino acids. Germline CDR1 SSHAT, CDR2 FNYEAQ (reference sequence). This CDR3 is CASSLAREFSYEQYF. As DNA, the CDR3 is TGTGCTAGCAGCTTAGCGCGGGAGTTCTCCTACGAGCAGTACTTC.

This chain connects TRBV6-1 to TRBJ2-7, with TRBD1 identical over 7 bases. The length of the CDR3 is 13 residues. With V trimmed by 6 bases and J by 3 bases, 5 bases remained unmatched. Germline CDR1 MNHNS, CDR2 SASEGT. The CDR3 spells CASRSRGIYEQYF. DNA of the CDR3: TGTGCCAGCAGATCCAGGGGGATCTACGAGCAGTACTTC.

The chain couples TRBV9 to TRBJ1-3; D unclear. V was clipped by 0 bases and J by 0 bases, with 7 bases between them. There are 15 residues in the CDR3. Germline values: CDR1 SGDLS, CDR2 YYNGEE. The CDR3: CASSVESGSGNTIYF. The DNA of the CDR3 is TGTGCCAGCAGCGTAGAATCCGGCTCTGGAAACACCATATATTTT.

The chain carries TRBV20-1 and TRBJ1-1; D gene uncertain. The CDR3 loop spans 11 amino acids. V lost 3 bases to trimming and J lost 6 bases, with 8 bases between them. The V gene's germline CDR1 is DFQATT and CDR2 SNEGSKA (reference sequence). CDR3 in DNA: TGCAGTGCTAGGAGGGCCGCTGAAGCTTTCTTT. Protein product: CSARRAAEAFF.

This chain links TRBV19 with TRBJ2-2; 10 bases are a match to TRBD2. The germline CDR1 and CDR2 sequences are LNHDA and SQIVND (reference sequence). J lost 0 bases, V lost 6 bases, and 4 bases had no gene match. This CDR3 contains 16 residues. In nucleotides, the CDR3 is TGTGCCAGTAGCAAACTAGCGGGAACGAACACCGGGGAGCTGTTTTTT. This gives the protein CASSKLAGTNTGELFF.

This chain uses TRBV6-5 with TRBJ2-7; 9 positions agree with TRBD2. There are 16 residues in the CDR3. With 0 bases clipped from V and 6 bases from J, the junction kept 9 bases outside the gene matches. Germline CDR1 MNHEY, CDR2 SVGAGI. CDR3 amino acids: CASSYSDTGLASEQYF. The CDR3 region has the DNA TGTGCCAGCAGTTACTCTGATACGGGACTAGCTAGCGAGCAGTACTTC.

V gene TRBV19 combines with J gene TRBJ2-7; D perhaps matches TRBD2 (5 bases). From germline, CDR1 is LNHDA and CDR2 SQIVND (reference sequence). V was clipped by 5 bases and J by 0 bases, with 11 bases between them. This CDR3 has 14 amino acids. CDR3 in amino acids: CASSDGGFSYEQYF. In nucleotides, the CDR3 is TGTGCCAGTAGTGACGGCGGGTTCTCCTACGAGCAGTACTTC.

The CDR3 loop is CASSRGTHYEQYF. The CDR3 region has the DNA TGTGCCAGCAGCCGGGGGACCCATTACGAGCAGTACTTC. V usage is TRBV7-2 and J usage is TRBJ2-7; the D gene is possibly TRBD2 (6 bases). This CDR3 contains 13 residues. Germline assignment: CDR1 SGHTA and CDR2 FQGNSA. The V and J ends lost 5 bases and 4 bases respectively, with 12 bases between them. Using reference TRBV7-2 and TRBJ2-7 for the parts outside the CDR3, the full variable domain is GAGVSQSPSNKVTEKGKDVELRCDPISGHTALYWYRQSLGQGLEFLIYFQGNSAPDKSGLPSDRFSAERTGGSVSTLTIQRTQQEDSAVYLCASSRGTHYEQYFGPGTRLTVT.

The chain joins TRBV7-6 to TRBJ2-3; 7 bases align to TRBD1. J lost 3 bases, V lost 3 bases, and 6 bases had no gene match. This CDR3 is built from 15 residues. Germline-derived CDR1 and CDR2 are SGHVS and FNYEAQ. The CDR3 DNA reads TGTGCCAGCAGCTTGGGGACAGTGGCGACAGATACGCAGTATTTT. It specifies CASSLGTVATDTQYF.

The chain joins TRBV28 to TRBJ2-2; D not resolved. V shed 7 bases and J shed 1 base, with 13 bases lying between them. The CDR3 has 15 residues. Germline lookup yields CDR1 MDHEN and CDR2 SYDVKM. The CDR3 DNA reads as TGTGCCAGCACCCCTACCCTGGGGAACACCGGGGAGCTGTTTTTT. It specifies CASTPTLGNTGELFF.